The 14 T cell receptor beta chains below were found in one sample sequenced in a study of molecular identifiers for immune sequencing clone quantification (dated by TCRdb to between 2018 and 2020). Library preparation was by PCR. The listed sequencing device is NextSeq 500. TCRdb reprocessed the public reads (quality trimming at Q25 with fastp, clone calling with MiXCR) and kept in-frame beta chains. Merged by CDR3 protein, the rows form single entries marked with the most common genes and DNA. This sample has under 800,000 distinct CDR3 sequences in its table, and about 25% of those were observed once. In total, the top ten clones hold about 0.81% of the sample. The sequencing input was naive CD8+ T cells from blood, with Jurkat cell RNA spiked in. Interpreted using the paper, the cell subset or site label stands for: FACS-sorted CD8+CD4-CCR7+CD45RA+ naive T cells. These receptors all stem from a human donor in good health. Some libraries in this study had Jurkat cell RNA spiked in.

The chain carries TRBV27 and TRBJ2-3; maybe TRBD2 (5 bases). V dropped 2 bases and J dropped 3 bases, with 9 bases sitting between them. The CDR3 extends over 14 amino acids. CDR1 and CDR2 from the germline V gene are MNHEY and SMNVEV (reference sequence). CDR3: CASSLRLNTDTQYF. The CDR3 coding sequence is TGTGCCAGCAGTTTAAGACTAAATACAGATACGCAGTATTTT.

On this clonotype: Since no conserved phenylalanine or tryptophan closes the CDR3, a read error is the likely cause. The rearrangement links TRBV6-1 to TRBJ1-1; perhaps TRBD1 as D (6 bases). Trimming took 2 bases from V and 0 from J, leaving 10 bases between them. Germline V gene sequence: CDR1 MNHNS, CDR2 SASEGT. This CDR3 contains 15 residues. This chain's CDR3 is CASSEQTGMNTEAFL. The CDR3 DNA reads TGTGCCAGCAGTGAACAGACAGGAATGAACACTGAAGCTTTCCTT.

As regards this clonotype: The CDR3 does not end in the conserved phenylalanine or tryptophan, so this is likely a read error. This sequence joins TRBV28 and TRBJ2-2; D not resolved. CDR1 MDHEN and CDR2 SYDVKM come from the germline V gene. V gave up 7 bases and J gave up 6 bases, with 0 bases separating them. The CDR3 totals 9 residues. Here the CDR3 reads CASTGELFL. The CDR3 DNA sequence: TGTGCCAGCACCGGGGAGCTGTTTCTT.

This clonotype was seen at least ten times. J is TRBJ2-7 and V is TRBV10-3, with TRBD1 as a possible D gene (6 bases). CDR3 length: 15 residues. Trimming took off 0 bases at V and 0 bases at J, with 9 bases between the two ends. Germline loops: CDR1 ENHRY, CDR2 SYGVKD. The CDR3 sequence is CAISESTGSSYEQYF. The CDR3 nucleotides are TGTGCCATCAGTGAGTCGACAGGCAGCTCCTACGAGCAGTACTTC.

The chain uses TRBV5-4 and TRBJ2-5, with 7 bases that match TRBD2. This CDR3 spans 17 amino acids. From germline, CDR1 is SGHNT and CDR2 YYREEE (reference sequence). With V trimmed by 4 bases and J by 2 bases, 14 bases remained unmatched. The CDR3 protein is CASSPAQGLVKQETQYF. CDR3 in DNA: TGTGCCAGCAGCCCTGCCCAAGGACTAGTTAAACAAGAGACCCAGTACTTC. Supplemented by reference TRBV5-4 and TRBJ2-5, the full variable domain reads ETGVTQSPTHLIKTRGQQVTLRCSSQSGHNTVSWYQQALGQGPQFIFQYYREEENGRGNFPPRFSGLQFPNYSSELNVNALELDDSALYLCASSPAQGLVKQETQYFGPGTRLLVL.

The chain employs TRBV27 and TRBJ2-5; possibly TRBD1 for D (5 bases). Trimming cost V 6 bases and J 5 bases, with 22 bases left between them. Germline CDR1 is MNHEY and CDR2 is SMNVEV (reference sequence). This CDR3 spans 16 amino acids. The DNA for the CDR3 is TGTGCCAGCAGCCCTCAACAGGTCTCATTAATGGAGACCCAGTACTTC. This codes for CASSPQQVSLMETQYF.

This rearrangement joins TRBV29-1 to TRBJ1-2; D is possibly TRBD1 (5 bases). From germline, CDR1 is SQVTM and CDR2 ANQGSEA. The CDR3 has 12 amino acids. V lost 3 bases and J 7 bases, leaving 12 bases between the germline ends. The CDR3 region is CSVDRDAFGYTF. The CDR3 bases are TGCAGCGTTGACAGGGACGCCTTTGGCTACACCTTC.

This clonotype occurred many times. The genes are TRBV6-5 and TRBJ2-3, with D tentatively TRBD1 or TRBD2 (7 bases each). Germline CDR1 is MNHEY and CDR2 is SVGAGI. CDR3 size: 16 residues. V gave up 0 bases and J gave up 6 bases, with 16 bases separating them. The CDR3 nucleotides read TGTGCCAGCAGTTACTCGAGCCAGGGGGGAGGGGATACGCAGTATTTT. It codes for CASSYSSQGGGDTQYF.

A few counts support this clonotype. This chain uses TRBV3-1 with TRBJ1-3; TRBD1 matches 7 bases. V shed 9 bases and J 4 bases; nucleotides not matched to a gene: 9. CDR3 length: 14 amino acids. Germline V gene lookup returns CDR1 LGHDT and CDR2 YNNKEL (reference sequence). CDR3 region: CASSTGTEGNTIYF. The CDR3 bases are TGTGCCAGTTCCACCGGGACAGAAGGAAACACCATATATTTT.

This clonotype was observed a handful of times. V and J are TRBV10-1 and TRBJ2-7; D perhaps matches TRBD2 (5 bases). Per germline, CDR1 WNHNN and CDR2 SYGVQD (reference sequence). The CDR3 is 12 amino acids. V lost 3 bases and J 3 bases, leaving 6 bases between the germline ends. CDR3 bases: TGCGCCAGCAGTGACGGGATCTACGAGCAGTACTTC. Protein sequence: CASSDGIYEQYF.

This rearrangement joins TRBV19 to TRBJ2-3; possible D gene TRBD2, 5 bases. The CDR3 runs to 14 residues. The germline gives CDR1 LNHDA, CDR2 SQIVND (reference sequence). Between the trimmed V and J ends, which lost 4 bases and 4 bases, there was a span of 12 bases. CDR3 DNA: TGTGCCAGTAGTACCTATAGCGCGGCAGATACGCAGTATTTT. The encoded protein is CASSTYSAADTQYF.

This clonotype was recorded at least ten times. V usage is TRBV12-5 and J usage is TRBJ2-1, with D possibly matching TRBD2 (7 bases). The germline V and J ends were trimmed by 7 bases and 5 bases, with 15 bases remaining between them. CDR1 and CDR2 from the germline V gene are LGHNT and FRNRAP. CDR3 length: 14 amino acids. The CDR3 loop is CASVSGGPHNEQFF. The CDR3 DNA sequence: TGTGCTAGTGTCTCGGGGGGCCCTCACAATGAGCAGTTCTTC.

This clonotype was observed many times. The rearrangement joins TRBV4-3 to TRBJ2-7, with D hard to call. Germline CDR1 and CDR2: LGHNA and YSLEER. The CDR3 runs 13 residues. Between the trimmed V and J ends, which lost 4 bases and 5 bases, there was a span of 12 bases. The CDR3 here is CASSPYLRNEQYF. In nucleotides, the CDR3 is TGCGCCAGCAGCCCGTACCTTAGAAACGAGCAGTACTTC.

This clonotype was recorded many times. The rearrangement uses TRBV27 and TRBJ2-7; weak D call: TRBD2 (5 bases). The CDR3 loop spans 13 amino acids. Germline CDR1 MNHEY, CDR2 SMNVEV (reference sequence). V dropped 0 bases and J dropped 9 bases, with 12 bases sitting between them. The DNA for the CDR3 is TGTGCCAGCAGTTTATCAAGTCGGGGTGGGCAGTACTTC. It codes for CASSLSSRGGQYF.